The present T cell receptor beta chain was sequenced within a study of regulatory T cells in long-lasting Graves disease. At the level of the study: The definition of persistent Graves' disease was over 5 years of antithyroid drugs with positive TSH receptor antibodies. Study-wide findings and caveats: Accuracy was perhaps lowered by the small sample size. There were preferences for TRBV28, TRBJ1-2 and TRBJ2-5 in persistent disease.

The germline V and J ends were trimmed by 3 bases and 1 base, with 13 bases remaining between them. Per the germline V gene, CDR1 is MDHEN and CDR2 is SYDVKM. The CDR3 covers 15 residues. This clonotype showed up many times. Antigen unknown. Time point noted: persistent/refractory GD, antithyroid drugs over 5 years with positive TRAb. Scientists built the TCR library using RNA that was extracted from PBMCs. Through Arm-PCR of CDR3 regions and iRepertoire HTBI primers, TCR beta libraries were built. MiXCR, applied by TCRdb to the multiplex PCR reads, yields one record per CDR3 protein. Among about 470,000 distinct CDR3 sequences listed, roughly 20% were seen once.

The sequence derives from a female donor with Graves disease. The sample was peripheral blood mononuclear cells (PBMCs), taken when the disease was refractory, from a patient treated with antithyroid drugs. The chain links TRBV28 to TRBJ2-7; tentatively, D is TRBD1 (5 bases). The CDR3 nucleotides read TGTGCCAGCAGTTTTTTCGGCAGGGCTTCCTACGAGCAGTACTTC. Translation: CASSFFGRASYEQYF. Using reference TRBV28 and TRBJ2-7 for the parts outside the CDR3, the full variable domain is DVKVTQSSRYLVKRTGEKVFLECVQDMDHENMFWYRQDPGLGLRLIYFSYDVKMKEKGDIPEGYSVSREKKERFSLILESASTNQTSMYLCASSFFGRASYEQYFGPGTRLTVT.